The subject of this entry is one T cell receptor beta chain. Its antigen remains unknown. Profiling relied on immunoSEQ multiplex PCR, and the TCRdb table lists in-frame clones only, not all of them. This table has 25,000 to 35,000 clones, around nine tenths appearing once. This specimen comes from a study of graft-versus-host responses after intestinal transplantation. Background on the study: Tacrolimus plus steroids were given to all recipients for about 3 years, preceded by anti-thymocyte globulin induction.

Study-level findings and limits: Some GvH clones were seen earlier in gut or blood, suggesting intestinal origin. Early post-transplant declines in HvG were associated with peak levels of circulating GvH clones.

Germline values: CDR1 MNHEY, CDR2 SVGAGI. V lost 7 bases, J lost 6 bases, and 18 bases lay in between. The CDR3 length is 14 residues. This chain joins TRBV6-5 and TRBJ1-1, with D perhaps TRBD1 (6 bases). The clonotype originates from a human patient who received an intestinal transplant, so some T cells may come from the graft donor. Sequenced material: PBMCs, taken 450 to 480 days after intestinal transplantation. CDR3 DNA sequence: TGTGCCAGCATTAAATCCTTTCAGGGGCCTGAAGCTTTCTTT. This sequence encodes CASIKSFQGPEAFF.